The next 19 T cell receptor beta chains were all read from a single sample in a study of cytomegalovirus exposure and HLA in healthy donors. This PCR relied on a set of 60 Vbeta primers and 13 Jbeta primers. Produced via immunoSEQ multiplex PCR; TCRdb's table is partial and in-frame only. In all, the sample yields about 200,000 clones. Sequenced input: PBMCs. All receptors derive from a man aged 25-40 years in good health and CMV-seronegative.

CDR3 sequence: CSVTSQGTSNTEAFF. The DNA of the CDR3 is TGCAGCGTAACTTCACAGGGGACCTCGAACACTGAAGCTTTCTTT. The rearrangement uses TRBV29-1 and TRBJ1-1; 7 bases match TRBD1. This CDR3 is 15 amino acids long. Trimming at V came to 6 bases and at J to 1 base, leaving 11 bases not matched to a gene. CDR1 and CDR2 (germline): SQVTM, ANQGSEA.

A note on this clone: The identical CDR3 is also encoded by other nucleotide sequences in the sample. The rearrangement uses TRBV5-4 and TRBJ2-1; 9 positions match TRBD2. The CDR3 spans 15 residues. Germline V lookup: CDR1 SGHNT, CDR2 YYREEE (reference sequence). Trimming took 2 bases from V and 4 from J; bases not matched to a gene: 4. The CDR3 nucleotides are TGTGCCAGCAGCTTATCAGCGGGGGGATACAATGAGCAGTTCTTC. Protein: CASSLSAGGYNEQFF.

The CDR3 region has the DNA TGTGCCAGCAGTTTGGCGGGAGGGAGGACTGAGCAGTTCTTC. It is translated as CASSLAGGRTEQFF. The rearrangement links TRBV27 to TRBJ2-1, with TRBD2 matching 9 bases. Germline CDR1 reads MNHEY; CDR2 reads SMNVEV (reference sequence). This CDR3 has 14 amino acids. V dropped 3 bases and J dropped 9; count of bases not matched to a gene: 6.

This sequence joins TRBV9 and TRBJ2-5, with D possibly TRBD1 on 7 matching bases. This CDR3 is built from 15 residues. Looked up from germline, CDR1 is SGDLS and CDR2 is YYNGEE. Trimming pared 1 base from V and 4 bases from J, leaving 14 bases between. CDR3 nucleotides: TGTGCCAGCAGCGTATCGGCAGGGGGGACAGAGACCCAGTACTTC. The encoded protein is CASSVSAGGTETQYF.

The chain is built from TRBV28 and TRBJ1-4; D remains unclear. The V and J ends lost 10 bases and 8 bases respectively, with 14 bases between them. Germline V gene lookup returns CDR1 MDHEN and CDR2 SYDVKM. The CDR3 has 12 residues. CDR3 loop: CATRAGGEKLFF. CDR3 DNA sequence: TGTGCCACTCGAGCGGGTGGGGAAAAACTGTTTTTT. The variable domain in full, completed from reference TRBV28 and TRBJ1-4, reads DVKVTQSSRYLVKRTGEKVFLECVQDMDHENMFWYRQDPGLGLRLIYFSYDVKMKEKGDIPEGYSVSREKKERFSLILESASTNQTSMYLCATRAGGEKLFFGSGTQLSVL.

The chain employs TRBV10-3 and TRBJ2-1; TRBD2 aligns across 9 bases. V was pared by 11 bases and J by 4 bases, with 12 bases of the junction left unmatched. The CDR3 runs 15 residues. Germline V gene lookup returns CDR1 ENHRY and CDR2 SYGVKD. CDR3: CAVGGSGRSYNEQFF. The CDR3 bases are TGTGCCGTTGGTGGTAGCGGGAGATCTTACAATGAGCAGTTCTTC.

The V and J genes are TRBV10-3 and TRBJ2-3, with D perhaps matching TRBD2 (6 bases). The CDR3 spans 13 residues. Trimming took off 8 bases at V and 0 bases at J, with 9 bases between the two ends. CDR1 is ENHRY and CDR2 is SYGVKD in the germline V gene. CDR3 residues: CAIGGTSTDTQYF. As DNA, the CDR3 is TGTGCCATCGGGGGGACTAGCACAGATACGCAGTATTTT.

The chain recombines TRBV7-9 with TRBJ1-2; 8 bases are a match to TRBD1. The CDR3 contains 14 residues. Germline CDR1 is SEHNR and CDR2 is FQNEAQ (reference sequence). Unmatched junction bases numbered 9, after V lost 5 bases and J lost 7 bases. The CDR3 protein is CASSLTGEGGGYTF. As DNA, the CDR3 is TGTGCCAGCAGCCTGACAGGGGAGGGTGGTGGCTACACCTTC.

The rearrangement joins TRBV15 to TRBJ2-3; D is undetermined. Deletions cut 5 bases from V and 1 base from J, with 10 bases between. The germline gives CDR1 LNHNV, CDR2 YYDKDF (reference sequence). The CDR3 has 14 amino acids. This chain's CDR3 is CATSFGEGTDTQYF. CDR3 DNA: TGTGCCACCAGCTTCGGCGAGGGCACAGATACGCAGTATTTT.

CDR3 loop: CASSPSRDGYNEQFF. The CDR3 nucleotides are TGTGCCAGCTCACCCTCGCGGGACGGCTACAATGAGCAGTTCTTC. The gene calls are TRBV18 and TRBJ2-1, with TRBD2 as a possible D gene (6 bases). Trimming cost V 3 bases and J 3 bases, with 12 bases left between them. Germline V CDR1 and CDR2: KGHSH, LQKENI. This CDR3 region has 15 residues.

CDR3 in amino acids: CASRDRVYGYTF. DNA for the CDR3: TGTGCCAGCAGGGACAGGGTCTATGGCTACACCTTC. The chain links TRBV2 to TRBJ1-2, with 8 bases identical to TRBD1. The ends lost 6 bases at V and 4 bases at J; junction bases unmatched: 1. Germline V gene data show CDR1 as SNHLY and CDR2 as FYNNEI. This CDR3 contains 12 residues.

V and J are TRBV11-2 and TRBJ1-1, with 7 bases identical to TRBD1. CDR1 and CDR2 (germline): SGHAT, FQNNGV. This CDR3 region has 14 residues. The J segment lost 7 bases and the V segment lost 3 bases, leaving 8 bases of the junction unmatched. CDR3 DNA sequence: TGTGCCAGCAGCTTCTCCCTGGACAGGCTTGAAGCTTTCTTT. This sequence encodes CASSFSLDRLEAFF.

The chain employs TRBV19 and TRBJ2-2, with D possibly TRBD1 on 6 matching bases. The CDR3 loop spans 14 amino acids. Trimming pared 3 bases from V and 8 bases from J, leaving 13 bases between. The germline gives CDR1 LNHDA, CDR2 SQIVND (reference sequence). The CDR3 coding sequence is TGTGCCAGTAGTATTTGGCAGGGGAATGGGGAGCTGTTTTTT. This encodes CASSIWQGNGELFF.

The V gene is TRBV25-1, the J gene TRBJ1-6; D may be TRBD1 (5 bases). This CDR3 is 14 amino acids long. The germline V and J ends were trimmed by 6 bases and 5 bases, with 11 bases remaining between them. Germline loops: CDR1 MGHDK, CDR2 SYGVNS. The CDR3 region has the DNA TGTGCCAGCAGGACAGTTAATAATAATTCACCCCTCCACTTT. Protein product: CASRTVNNNSPLHF.

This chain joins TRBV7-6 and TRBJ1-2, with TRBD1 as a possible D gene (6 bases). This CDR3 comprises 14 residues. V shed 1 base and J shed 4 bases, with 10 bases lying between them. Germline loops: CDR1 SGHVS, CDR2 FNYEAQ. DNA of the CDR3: TGTGCCAGCAGCTTAGGGACAGCTTCCTATGGCTACACCTTC. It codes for CASSLGTASYGYTF.

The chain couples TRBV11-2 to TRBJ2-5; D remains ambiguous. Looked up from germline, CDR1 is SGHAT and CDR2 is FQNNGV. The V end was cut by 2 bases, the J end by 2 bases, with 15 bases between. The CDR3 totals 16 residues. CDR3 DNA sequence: TGTGCCAGCAGCTTAATCGCTTCAGTTGTTCAAGAGACCCAGTACTTC. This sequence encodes CASSLIASVVQETQYF.

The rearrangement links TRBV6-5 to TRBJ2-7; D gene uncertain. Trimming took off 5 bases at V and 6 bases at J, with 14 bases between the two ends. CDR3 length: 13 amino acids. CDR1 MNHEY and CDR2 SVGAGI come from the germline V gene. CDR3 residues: CASSPGPWAEQYF. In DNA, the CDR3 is TGTGCCAGCAGTCCTGGGCCCTGGGCCGAGCAGTACTTC.

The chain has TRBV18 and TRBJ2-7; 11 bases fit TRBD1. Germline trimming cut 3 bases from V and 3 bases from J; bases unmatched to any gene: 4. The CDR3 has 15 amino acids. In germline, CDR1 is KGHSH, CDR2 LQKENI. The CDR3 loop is CASSPGTGGVYEQYF. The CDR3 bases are TGTGCCAGCTCACCGGGGACAGGGGGAGTCTACGAGCAGTACTTC. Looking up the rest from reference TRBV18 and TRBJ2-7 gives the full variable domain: NAGVMQNPRHLVRRRGQEARLRCSPMKGHSHVYWYRQLPEEGLKFMVYLQKENIIDESGMPKERFSAEFPKEGPSILRIQQVVRGDSAAYFCASSPGTGGVYEQYFGPGTRLTVT.

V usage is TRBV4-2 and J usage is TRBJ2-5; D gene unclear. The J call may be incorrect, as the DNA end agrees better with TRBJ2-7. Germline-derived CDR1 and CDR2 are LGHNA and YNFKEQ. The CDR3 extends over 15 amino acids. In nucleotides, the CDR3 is TGTGCCAGCAGCCAAGTAAGCGTGACCCAATACGAGCAGTACTTC. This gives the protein CASSQVSVTQYEQYF.